This T cell receptor (beta chain) was documented in a study of T-cell reconstitution after alpha-beta-depleted transplantation in children. CDR1 and CDR2 (germline): SEHNR, FQNEAQ (reference sequence). The CDR3 length is 12 residues. V lost 4 bases, J lost 9 bases, and 11 bases lay in between. Unique molecular identifiers were used in preparing the TCRbeta library. One entry per CDR3 protein, called by TCRdb with MiXCR from the PCR reads. The sample consists of a few hundred thousand distinct CDR3 sequences, approximately 10% of them appearing once. Study-level results: The authors attributed T-cell counts and diversity one year after transplant mostly to newly produced T cells. Some patients showed high day-60 TCRbeta diversity, which derived from surviving recipient T cells and thymic progenitors. Several hundred expanded graft clones reportedly gave rise to the alpha-beta T cells present about two months after transplant.

This clonotype was recorded many times. Its antigen is undetermined. The V gene is TRBV7-9, the J gene TRBJ2-3, with a tentative D call TRBD1 (6 bases). Here the sequenced sample was peripheral blood, taken 180 days after TCRalphabeta/CD19-depleted stem cell transplant. This sequence was found in a male patient under 10 years old who had a stem cell transplant for chronic granulomatous disease, so the T cells may come from the graft donor. Written as DNA, the CDR3 is TGTGCCAGCAGCTCCGGGACATCCACGCAGTATTTT. It codes for CASSSGTSTQYF. Variable domain in full (rest from reference TRBV7-9 and TRBJ2-3): DTGVSQNPRHKITKRGQNVTFRCDPISEHNRLYWYRQTLGQGPEFLTYFQNEAQLEKSRLLSDRFSAERPKGSFSTLEIQRTEQGDSAMYLCASSSGTSTQYFGPGTRLTVL.